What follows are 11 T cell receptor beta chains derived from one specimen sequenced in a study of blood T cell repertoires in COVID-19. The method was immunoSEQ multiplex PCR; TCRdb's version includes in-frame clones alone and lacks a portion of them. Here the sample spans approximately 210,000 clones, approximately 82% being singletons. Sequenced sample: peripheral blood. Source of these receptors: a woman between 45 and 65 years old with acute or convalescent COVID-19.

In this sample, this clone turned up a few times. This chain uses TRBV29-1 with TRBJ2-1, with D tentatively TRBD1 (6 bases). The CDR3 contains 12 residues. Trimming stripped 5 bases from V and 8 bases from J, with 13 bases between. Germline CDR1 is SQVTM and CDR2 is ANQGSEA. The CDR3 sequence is CSVKNPGDEQFF. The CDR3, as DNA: TGCAGCGTTAAAAACCCAGGGGATGAGCAGTTCTTC.

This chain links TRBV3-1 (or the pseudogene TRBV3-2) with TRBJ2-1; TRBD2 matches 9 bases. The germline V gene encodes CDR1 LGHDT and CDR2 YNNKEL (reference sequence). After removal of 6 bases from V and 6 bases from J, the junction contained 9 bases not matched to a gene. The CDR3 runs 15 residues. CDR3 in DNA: TGTGCCAGCAGTCCTAAGGGACTAGCCCGCAATGAGCAGTTCTTC. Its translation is CASSPKGLARNEQFF.

The CDR3 protein is CAISSRQGNQPQHF. CDR3 sequence (DNA): TGTGCCATCAGCTCAAGACAGGGCAATCAGCCCCAGCATTTT. This chain uses TRBV10-3 with TRBJ1-5, with D possibly being TRBD1 (6 bases). Germline V lookup: CDR1 ENHRY, CDR2 SYGVKD. With 6 bases removed from V and 2 bases from J, the gap between germline ends came to 11 bases. The CDR3 is made up of 14 amino acids.

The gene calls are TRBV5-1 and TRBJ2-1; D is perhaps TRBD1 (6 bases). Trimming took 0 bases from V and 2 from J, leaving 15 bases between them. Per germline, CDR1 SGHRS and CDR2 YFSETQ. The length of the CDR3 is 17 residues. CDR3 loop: CASSLAVQSGAYNEQFF. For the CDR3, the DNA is TGCGCCAGCAGCTTGGCCGTCCAGTCAGGGGCCTACAATGAGCAGTTCTTC.

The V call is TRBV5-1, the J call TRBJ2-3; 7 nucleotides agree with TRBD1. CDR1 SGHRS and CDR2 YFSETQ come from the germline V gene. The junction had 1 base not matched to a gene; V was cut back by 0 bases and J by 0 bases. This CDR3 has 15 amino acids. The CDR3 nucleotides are TGCGCCAGCAGCTTGGCGGGACAGAGCACAGATACGCAGTATTTT. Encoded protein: CASSLAGQSTDTQYF.

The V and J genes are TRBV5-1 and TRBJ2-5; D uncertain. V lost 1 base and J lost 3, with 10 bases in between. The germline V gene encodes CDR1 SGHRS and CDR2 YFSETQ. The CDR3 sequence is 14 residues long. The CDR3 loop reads CASSLSPSEETQYF. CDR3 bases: TGCGCCAGCAGCTTGTCACCAAGCGAAGAGACCCAGTACTTC. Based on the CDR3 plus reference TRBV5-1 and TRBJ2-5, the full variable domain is KAGVTQTPRYLIKTRGQQVTLSCSPISGHRSVSWYQQTPGQGLQFLFEYFSETQRNKGNFPGRFSGRQFSNSRSEMNVSTLELGDSALYLCASSLSPSEETQYFGPGTRLLVL.

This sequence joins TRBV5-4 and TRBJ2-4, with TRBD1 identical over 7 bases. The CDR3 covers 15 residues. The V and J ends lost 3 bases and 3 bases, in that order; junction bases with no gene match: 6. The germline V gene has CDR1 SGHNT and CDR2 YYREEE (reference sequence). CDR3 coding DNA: TGTGCCAGCAGCTCACGGGACAGAATCAAAAACATTCAGTACTTC. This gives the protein CASSSRDRIKNIQYF.

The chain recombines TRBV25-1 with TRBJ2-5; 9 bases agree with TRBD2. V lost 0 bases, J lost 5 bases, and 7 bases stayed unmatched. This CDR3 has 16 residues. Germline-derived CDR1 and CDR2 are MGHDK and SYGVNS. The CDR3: CASSEYISGRKETQYF. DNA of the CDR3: TGTGCCAGCAGTGAATATATAAGCGGGAGGAAGGAGACCCAGTACTTC.

The CDR3 is CASSHGTGPLHF. The CDR3 DNA is TGTGCCAGCAGCCACGGCACGGGGCCCCTCCACTTT. The chain joins TRBV11-2 to TRBJ1-6; D gene uncertain. The CDR3 has 12 residues. Per germline, CDR1 SGHAT and CDR2 FQNNGV. V was trimmed by 5 bases and J by 13 bases, leaving 12 bases between them.

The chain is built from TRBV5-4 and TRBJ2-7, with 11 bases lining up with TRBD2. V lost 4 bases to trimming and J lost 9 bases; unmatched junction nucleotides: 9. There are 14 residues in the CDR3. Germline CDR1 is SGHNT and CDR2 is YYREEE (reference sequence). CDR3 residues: CASSQGLAEVVQYF. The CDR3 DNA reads TGTGCCAGCAGCCAGGGACTAGCGGAGGTGGTGCAGTACTTC.

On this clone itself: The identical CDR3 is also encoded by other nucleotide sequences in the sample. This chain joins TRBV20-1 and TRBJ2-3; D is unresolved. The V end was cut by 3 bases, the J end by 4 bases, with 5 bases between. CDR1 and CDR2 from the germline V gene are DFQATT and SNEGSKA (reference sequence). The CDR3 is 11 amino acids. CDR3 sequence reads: CSASTADTQYF. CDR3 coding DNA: TGCAGTGCTAGTACGGCAGATACGCAGTATTTT.